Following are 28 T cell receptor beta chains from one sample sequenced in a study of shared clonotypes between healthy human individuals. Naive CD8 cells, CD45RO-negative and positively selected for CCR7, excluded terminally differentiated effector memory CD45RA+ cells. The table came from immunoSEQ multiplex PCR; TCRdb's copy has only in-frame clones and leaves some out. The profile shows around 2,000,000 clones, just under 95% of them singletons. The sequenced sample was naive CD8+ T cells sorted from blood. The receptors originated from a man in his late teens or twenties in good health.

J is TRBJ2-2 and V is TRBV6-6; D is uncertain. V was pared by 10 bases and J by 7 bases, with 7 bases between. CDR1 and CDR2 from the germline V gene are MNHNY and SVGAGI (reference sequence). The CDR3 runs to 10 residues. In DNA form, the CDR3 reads TGTGCCACCATGGGCGGGGAGCTGTTTTTT. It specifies CATMGGELFF.

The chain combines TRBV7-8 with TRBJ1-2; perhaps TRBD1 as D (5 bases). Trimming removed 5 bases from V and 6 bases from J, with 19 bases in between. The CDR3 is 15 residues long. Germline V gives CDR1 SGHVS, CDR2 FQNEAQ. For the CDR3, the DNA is TGTGCCAGCAGCCCACTGTTGACGGGGGTGGATGGCTACACCTTC. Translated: CASSPLLTGVDGYTF.

As DNA, the CDR3 is TGCGCCAGCAGCCAAGGGCGGTCCCCCCTATATGAGCAGTTCTTC. The encoded protein is CASSQGRSPLYEQFF. The V and J genes are TRBV4-1 and TRBJ2-1; D not certain. The germline CDR1 and CDR2 sequences are MGHRA and YSYEKL. V gave up 1 base and J gave up 8 bases, with 15 bases separating them. The CDR3 extends over 15 amino acids.

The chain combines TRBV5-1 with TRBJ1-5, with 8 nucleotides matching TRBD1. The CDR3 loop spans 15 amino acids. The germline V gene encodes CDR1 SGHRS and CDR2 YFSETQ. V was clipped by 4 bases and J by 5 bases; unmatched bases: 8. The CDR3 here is CASSQNPGQDQPQHF. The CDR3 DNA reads TGCGCCAGCAGCCAGAACCCGGGACAGGATCAGCCCCAGCATTTT.

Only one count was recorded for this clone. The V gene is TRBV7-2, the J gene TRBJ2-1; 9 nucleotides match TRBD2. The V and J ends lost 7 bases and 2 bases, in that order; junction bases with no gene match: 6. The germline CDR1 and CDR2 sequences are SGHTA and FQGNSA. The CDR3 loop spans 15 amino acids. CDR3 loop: CASKRGGAPYNEQFF. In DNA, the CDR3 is TGTGCCAGCAAACGCGGGGGGGCCCCCTACAATGAGCAGTTCTTC. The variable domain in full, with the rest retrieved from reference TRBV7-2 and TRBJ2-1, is GAGVSQSPSNKVTEKGKDVELRCDPISGHTALYWYRQSLGQGLEFLIYFQGNSAPDKSGLPSDRFSAERTGGSVSTLTIQRTQQEDSAVYLCASKRGGAPYNEQFFGPGTRLTVL.

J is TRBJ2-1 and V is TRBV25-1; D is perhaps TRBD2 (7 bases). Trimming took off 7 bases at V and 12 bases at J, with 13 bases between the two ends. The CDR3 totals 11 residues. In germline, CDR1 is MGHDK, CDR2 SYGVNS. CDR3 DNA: TGTGCCAGCACCGGGGGGCAAGTGCAGTTCTTC. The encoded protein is CASTGGQVQFF.

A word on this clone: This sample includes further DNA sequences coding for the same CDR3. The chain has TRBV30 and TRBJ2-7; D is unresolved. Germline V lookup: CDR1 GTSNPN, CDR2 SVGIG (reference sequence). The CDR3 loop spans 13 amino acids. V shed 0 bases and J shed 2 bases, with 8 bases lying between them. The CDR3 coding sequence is TGTGCCTGGAGTGTTGGCGGTACCTACGAGCAGTACTTC. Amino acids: CAWSVGGTYEQYF.

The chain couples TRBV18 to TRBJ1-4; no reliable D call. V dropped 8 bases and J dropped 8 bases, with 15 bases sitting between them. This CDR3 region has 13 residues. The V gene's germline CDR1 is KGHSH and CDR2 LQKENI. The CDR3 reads CASLSGEEEKLFF. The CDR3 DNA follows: TGTGCCAGCCTATCGGGAGAGGAGGAAAAACTGTTTTTT. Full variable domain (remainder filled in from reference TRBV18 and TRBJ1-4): NAGVMQNPRHLVRRRGQEARLRCSPMKGHSHVYWYRQLPEEGLKFMVYLQKENIIDESGMPKERFSAEFPKEGPSILRIQQVVRGDSAAYFCASLSGEEEKLFFGSGTQLSVL.

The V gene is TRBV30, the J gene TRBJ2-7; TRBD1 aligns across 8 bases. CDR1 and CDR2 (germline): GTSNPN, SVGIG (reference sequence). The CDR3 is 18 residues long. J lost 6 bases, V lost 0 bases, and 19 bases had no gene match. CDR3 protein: CAWSVLGTGDPQLAEQYF. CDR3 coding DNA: TGTGCCTGGAGTGTATTAGGGACAGGTGACCCCCAGTTGGCCGAGCAGTACTTC.

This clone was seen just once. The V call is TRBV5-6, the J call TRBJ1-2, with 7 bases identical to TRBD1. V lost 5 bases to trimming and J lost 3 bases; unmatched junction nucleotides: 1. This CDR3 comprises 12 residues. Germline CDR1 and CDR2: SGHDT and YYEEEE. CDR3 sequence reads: CASSDRDYGYTF. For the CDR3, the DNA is TGTGCCAGCAGTGACAGGGACTATGGCTACACCTTC. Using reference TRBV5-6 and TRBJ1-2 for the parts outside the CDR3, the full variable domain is DAGVTQSPTHLIKTRGQQVTLRCSPKSGHDTVSWYQQALGQGPQFIFQYYEEEERQRGNFPDRFSGHQFPNYSSELNVNALLLGDSALYLCASSDRDYGYTFGSGTRLTVV.

The CDR3 spells CASSLESERSYEQYF. The CDR3 nucleotides read TGTGCCAGCAGCTTAGAAAGCGAGCGGAGCTACGAGCAGTACTTC. The chain recombines TRBV7-2 with TRBJ2-7, with D maybe TRBD2 (5 bases). CDR1 is SGHTA, CDR2 FQGNSA, per germline. V was trimmed by 1 base and J by 3 bases, leaving 13 bases between them. This CDR3 is 15 amino acids long.

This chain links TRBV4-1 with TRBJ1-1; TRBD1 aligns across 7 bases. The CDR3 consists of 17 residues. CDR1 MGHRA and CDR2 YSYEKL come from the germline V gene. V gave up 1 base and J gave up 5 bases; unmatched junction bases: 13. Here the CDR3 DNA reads TGCGCCAGCAGCCAAGGGGCAGGGGGATCGGTCTTGACTGAAGCTTTCTTT. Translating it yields CASSQGAGGSVLTEAFF.

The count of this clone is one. The CDR3 sequence is CASSSSPDRVYEQYF. Here the CDR3 DNA reads TGTGCCAGCAGCTCCTCTCCTGACAGGGTCTACGAGCAGTACTTC. The genes are TRBV7-8 and TRBJ2-7; 7 bases match TRBD1. The CDR3 is made up of 15 amino acids. The V segment lost 4 bases and the J segment 3 bases; nucleotides outside the gene matches: 9. CDR1 is SGHVS and CDR2 is FQNEAQ in the germline V gene.

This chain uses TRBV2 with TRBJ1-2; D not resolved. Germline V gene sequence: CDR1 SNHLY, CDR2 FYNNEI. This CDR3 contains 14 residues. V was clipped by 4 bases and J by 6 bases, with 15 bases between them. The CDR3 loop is CASSAPEGGDGYTF. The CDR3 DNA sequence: TGTGCCAGCAGTGCCCCAGAGGGCGGTGATGGCTACACCTTC.

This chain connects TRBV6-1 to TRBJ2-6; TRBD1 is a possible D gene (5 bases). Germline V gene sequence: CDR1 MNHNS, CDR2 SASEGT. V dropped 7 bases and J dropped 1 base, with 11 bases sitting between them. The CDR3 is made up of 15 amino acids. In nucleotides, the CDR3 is TGTGCCAGCATGGACATCGGGTCTGGGGCCAACGTCCTGACTTTC. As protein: CASMDIGSGANVLTF.

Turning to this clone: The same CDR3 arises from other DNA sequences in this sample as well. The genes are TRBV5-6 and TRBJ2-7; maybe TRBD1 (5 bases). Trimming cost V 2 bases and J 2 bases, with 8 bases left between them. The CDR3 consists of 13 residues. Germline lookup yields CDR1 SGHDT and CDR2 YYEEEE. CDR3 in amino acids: CASSLGVAYEQYF. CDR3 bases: TGTGCCAGCAGCTTAGGGGTGGCCTACGAGCAGTACTTC.

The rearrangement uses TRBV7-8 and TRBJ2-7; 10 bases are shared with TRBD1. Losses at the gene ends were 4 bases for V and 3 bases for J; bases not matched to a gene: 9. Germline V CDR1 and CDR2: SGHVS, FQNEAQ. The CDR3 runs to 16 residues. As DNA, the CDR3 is TGTGCCAGCAGCTCAGATCCGGACAGGGGGTTCTACGAGCAGTACTTC. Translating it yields CASSSDPDRGFYEQYF.

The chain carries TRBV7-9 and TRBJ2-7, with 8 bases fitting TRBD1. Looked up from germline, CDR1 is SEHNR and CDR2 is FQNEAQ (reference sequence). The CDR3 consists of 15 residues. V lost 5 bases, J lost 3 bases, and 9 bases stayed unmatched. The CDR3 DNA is TGTGCCAGCAGCGCAGGACCGGGACAGGTCTACGAGCAGTACTTC. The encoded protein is CASSAGPGQVYEQYF.

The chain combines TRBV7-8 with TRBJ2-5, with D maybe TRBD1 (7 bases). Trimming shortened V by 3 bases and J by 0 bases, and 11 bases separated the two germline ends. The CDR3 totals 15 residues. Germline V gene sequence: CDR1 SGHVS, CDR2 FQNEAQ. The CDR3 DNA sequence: TGTGCCAGCAGCTTCTCAGGGGGGTACCAAGAGACCCAGTACTTC. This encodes CASSFSGGYQETQYF.

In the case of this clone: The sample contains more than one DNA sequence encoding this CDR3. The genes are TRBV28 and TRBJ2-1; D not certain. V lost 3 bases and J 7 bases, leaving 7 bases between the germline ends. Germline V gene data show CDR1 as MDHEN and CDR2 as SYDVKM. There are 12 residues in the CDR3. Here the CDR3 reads CASSLGVNEQFF. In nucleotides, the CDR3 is TGTGCCAGCAGTTTGGGCGTTAATGAGCAGTTCTTC.

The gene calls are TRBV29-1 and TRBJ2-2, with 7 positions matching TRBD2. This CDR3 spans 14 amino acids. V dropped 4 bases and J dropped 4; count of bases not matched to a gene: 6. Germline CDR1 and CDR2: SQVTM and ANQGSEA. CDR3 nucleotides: TGCAGCGTTGCCCCGGGGGGAGTCACCGGGGAGCTGTTTTTT. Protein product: CSVAPGGVTGELFF.

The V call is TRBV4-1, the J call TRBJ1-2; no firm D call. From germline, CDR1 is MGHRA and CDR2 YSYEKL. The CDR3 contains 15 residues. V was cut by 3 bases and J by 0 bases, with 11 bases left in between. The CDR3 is CASSQVGYPNYGYTF. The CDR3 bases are TGCGCCAGCAGCCAGGTGGGGTACCCTAACTATGGCTACACCTTC.

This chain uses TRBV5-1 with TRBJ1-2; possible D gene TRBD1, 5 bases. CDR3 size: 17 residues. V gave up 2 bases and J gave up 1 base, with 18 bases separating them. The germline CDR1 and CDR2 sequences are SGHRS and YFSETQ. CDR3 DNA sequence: TGCGCCAGCAGCTTTAGGTCCTTCCGGGGCTTTAACTATGGCTACACCTTC. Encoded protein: CASSFRSFRGFNYGYTF.

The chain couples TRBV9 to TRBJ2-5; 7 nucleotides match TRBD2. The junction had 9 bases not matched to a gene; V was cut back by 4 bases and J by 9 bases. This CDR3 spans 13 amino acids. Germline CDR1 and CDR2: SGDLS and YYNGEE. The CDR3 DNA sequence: TGTGCCAGCAGCTCCGGACTAGTCGGGTCCCAGTACTTC. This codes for CASSSGLVGSQYF.

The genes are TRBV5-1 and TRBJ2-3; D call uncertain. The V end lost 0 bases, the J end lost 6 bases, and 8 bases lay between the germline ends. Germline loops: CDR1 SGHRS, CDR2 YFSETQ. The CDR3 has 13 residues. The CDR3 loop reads CASSLEVGDTQYF. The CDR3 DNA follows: TGCGCCAGCAGCTTGGAGGTCGGGGATACGCAGTATTTT.

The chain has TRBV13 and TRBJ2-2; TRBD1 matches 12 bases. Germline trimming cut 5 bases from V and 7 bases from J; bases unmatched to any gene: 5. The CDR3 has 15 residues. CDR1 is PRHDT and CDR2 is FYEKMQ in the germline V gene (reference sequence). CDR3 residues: CASSAGQGASGELFF. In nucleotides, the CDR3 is TGTGCCAGCAGCGCGGGACAGGGGGCAAGCGGGGAGCTGTTTTTT. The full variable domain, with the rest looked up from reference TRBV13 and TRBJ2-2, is AAGVIQSPRHLIKEKRETATLKCYPIPRHDTVYWYQQGPGQDPQFLISFYEKMQSDKGSIPDRFSAQQFSDYHSELNMSSLELGDSALYFCASSAGQGASGELFFGEGSRLTVL.

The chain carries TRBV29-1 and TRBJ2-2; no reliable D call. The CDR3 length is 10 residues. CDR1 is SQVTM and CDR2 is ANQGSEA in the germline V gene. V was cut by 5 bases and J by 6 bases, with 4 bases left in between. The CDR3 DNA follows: TGCAGCGTTCGGTCCGGGGAGCTGTTTTTT. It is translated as CSVRSGELFF.

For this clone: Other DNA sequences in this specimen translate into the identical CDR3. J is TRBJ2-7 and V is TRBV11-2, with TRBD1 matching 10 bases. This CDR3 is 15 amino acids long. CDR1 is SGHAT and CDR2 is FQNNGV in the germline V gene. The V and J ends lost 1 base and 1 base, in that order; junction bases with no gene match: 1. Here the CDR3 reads CASSLGQGASYEQYF. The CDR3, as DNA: TGTGCCAGCAGCTTAGGACAGGGGGCGTCCTACGAGCAGTACTTC.